The present T cell receptor (beta chain) was sequenced within a study of tumor and adjacent non-tumor tissue in lung cancer. The wider study: Patients comprised eleven to twelve adenocarcinoma, 2 squamous cell carcinoma and 1 small cell lung cancer. Aged about 30 to 76 years, patients included 10 men and 4 to 6 women with stage I to III disease. On average, productive TCRbeta reads reached about 4.17 million per sample.

This sample's RNA came from whole unsorted tissue. Distant lung tissue was collected more than 3 cm away from the tumor edge. Donors were chemotherapy-naive, newly diagnosed lung cancer surgical patients in China, August–late 2014. This clonotype occurred once. A much larger clone sits a single nucleotide away, making a read error possible. Three rounds of nested PCR, following a modified ARM-PCR protocol, produced the TCRbeta library. TCRdb re-called the multiplex PCR reads through MiXCR, storing one row per CDR3 protein. This sample yields some 100,000 distinct CDR3 sequences, of which about 62% are seen a single time; less than 20% belongs to the top ten. The ends were cut back, 1 base at V and 2 bases at J, with 21 bases in the middle. The CDR3 is 18 residues long. Germline loops: CDR1 SGHDT, CDR2 YYEEEE.

This sequence was found in a man between 25 and 39 years old with non-small cell lung cancer. This sequence joins TRBV5-6 and TRBJ2-5, with no clear D. The specimen was distant non-tumor lung tissue. This CDR3 is CASSLSPLGFGPQETQYF. The CDR3 DNA reads TGTGCCAGCAGCTTGAGTCCGTTAGGTTTCGGGCCACAAGAGACCCAGTACTTC.